Following are 19 T cell receptor beta chains from one sample sequenced in a study of T-cell memory formation after mild COVID-19. MiXCR, applied by TCRdb to the 5' RACE reads, yields one record per CDR3 protein. The sample records roughly 130,000 distinct CDR3 sequences, roughly 6.2% being singletons. Material for sequencing was PBMCs or a T cell subset sorted from them (not recorded which). The receptors come from an adult woman who had mild COVID-19 (a few samples of this study predate the infection). Cell type and time point are not known.

A few counts support this clonotype. The chain joins TRBV7-3 to TRBJ2-1; 10 bases agree with TRBD2. This CDR3 contains 16 residues. Germline CDR1 SGHTA, CDR2 FQGTGA. Unmatched junction bases numbered 13, after V lost 5 bases and J lost 9 bases. In DNA form, the CDR3 reads TGTGCCAGCAGCGTAGGTAGTAGCGGGGGGATTGGTGAGCAGTTCTTC. It specifies CASSVGSSGGIGEQFF.

Many counts were recorded for this clonotype. The CDR3 protein is CSVLGLAGDSEQFF. The CDR3 DNA sequence: TGCAGCGTTCTGGGACTAGCGGGAGATAGTGAGCAGTTCTTC. This chain links TRBV29-1 with TRBJ2-1, with TRBD2 matching 14 bases. This CDR3 region has 14 residues. Germline values: CDR1 SQVTM, CDR2 ANQGSEA. The trim removed 5 bases at V and 9 bases at J, leaving 6 bases unmatched.

This clonotype showed up many times. V is TRBV20-1 and J is TRBJ1-5; 8 bases line up with TRBD1. There are 15 residues in the CDR3. CDR1 is DFQATT and CDR2 is SNEGSKA in the germline V gene (reference sequence). The CDR3 DNA sequence: TGCAGGCCAACAAACCCCAGGGGGCGGAATCAGCCCCAGCATTTT. Translation: CRPTNPRGRNQPQHF.

This clonotype has only a few counts. The chain has TRBV2 and TRBJ1-1; no firm D call. CDR1 is SNHLY, CDR2 FYNNEI, per germline. Deletions cut 7 bases from V and 1 base from J, with 10 bases between. This CDR3 contains 13 residues. The CDR3, as DNA: TGTGCCAGCACTAGTCGGGGGAACACTGAAGCTTTCTTT. Translating it yields CASTSRGNTEAFF.

V usage is TRBV7-2 and J usage is TRBJ1-6, with a possible D match to TRBD1 (5 bases). Germline V gene sequence: CDR1 SGHTA, CDR2 FQGNSA. The CDR3 length is 12 residues. The V end lost 4 bases, the J end lost 12 bases, and 10 bases lay between the germline ends. This CDR3 reads CASSSQGLPLHF. In DNA form, the CDR3 reads TGTGCCAGCAGCTCCCAGGGATTACCCCTCCACTTT.

The sample holds a few counts of this clonotype. This chain connects TRBV3-1 to TRBJ1-5; 7 nucleotides match TRBD1. Trimming cost V 4 bases and J 3 bases; bases outside gene matches: 3. Germline lookup yields CDR1 LGHDT and CDR2 YNNKEL (reference sequence). The CDR3 extends over 14 amino acids. CDR3 in amino acids: CASSPTGFNQPQHF. The CDR3, as DNA: TGTGCCAGCAGCCCGACAGGGTTCAATCAGCCCCAGCATTTT.

This clonotype was observed a few times. The chain links TRBV6-5 to TRBJ2-1; D is possibly TRBD2 (6 bases). V was clipped by 4 bases and J by 8 bases, with 21 bases between them. CDR1 is MNHEY, CDR2 SVGAGI, per germline. This CDR3 region has 16 residues. Here the CDR3 reads CASSSSGTGRRHEQFF. DNA for the CDR3: TGTGCCAGCAGTTCCTCCGGGACTGGCCGGCGCCATGAGCAGTTCTTC.

The CDR3 loop is CSVYRQGRQETQYF. The CDR3 DNA reads as TGCAGTGTCTACCGACAGGGTAGGCAAGAGACCCAGTACTTC. The chain joins TRBV20-1 to TRBJ2-5; 7 bases line up with TRBD1. J was trimmed by 2 bases and V by 7 bases; bases with no gene match: 10. The CDR3 spans 14 residues. Germline CDR1 is DFQATT and CDR2 is SNEGSKA (reference sequence).

This clonotype was counted between two and nine times. J is TRBJ2-1 and V is TRBV4-3, with 10 bases identical to TRBD2. The length of the CDR3 is 17 residues. Germline assignment: CDR1 LGHNA and CDR2 YSLEER. Unmatched junction bases numbered 13, after V lost 4 bases and J lost 7 bases. The CDR3 DNA reads as TGCGCCAGCAGCCGCCGAACTTCAGCGGGAGGGATGAATGAGCAGTTCTTC. Protein sequence: CASSRRTSAGGMNEQFF.

This clonotype has ten or more counts. The CDR3 nucleotides read TGTGCCAGCATTCGCGAGGGGGCTAGCGGGTACGAGCAGTACTTC. This translates into CASIREGASGYEQYF. The V and J genes are TRBV7-9 and TRBJ2-7; tentative D call: TRBD2 (8 bases). Trimming took off 7 bases at V and 4 bases at J, with 20 bases between the two ends. The CDR3 runs 15 residues. CDR1 and CDR2 (germline): SEHNR, FQNEAQ (reference sequence).

This clonotype was seen a few times. The genes are TRBV12-3 or TRBV12-4 and TRBJ1-2; TRBD1 is a possible D gene (6 bases). CDR3 length: 13 residues. The ends were cut back, 5 bases at V and 9 bases at J, with 16 bases in the middle. The CDR3 region has the DNA TGTGCCAGCAGTGAAGGGACATTGGCGAGCTACACCTTC. It translates to CASSEGTLASYTF.

This clonotype was counted a few times. V usage is TRBV20-1 and J usage is TRBJ2-1, with D unclear. This CDR3 has 16 residues. V was shortened by 5 bases and J by 0 bases, with 17 bases between the two germline ends. Per the germline V gene, CDR1 is DFQATT and CDR2 is SNEGSKA (reference sequence). The CDR3 is CSAPNAARSSYNEQFF. The DNA for the CDR3 is TGCAGTGCTCCCAACGCCGCAAGGAGCTCCTACAATGAGCAGTTCTTC.

This clonotype occurred a few times. The rearrangement joins TRBV11-2 to TRBJ2-3; D may match TRBD1 or TRBD2 (5 bases each). This CDR3 contains 16 residues. V was shortened by 5 bases and J by 0 bases, with 15 bases between the two germline ends. Germline values: CDR1 SGHAT, CDR2 FQNNGV. In nucleotides, the CDR3 is TGTGCCAGCAGCCCGAGGGGCCGCGGAAGCACAGATACGCAGTATTTT. Its protein is CASSPRGRGSTDTQYF. The full variable domain, its missing parts supplied by reference TRBV11-2 and TRBJ2-3, is EAGVAQSPRYKIIEKRQSVAFWCNPISGHATLYWYQQILGQGPKLLIQFQNNGVVDDSQLPKDRFSAERLKGVDSTLKIQPAKLEDSAVYLCASSPRGRGSTDTQYFGPGTRLTVL.

This clonotype was counted many times. The V call is TRBV27, the J call TRBJ1-6; a possible D gene is TRBD1 (6 bases). Germline CDR1 is MNHEY and CDR2 is SMNVEV (reference sequence). V gave up 0 bases and J gave up 8 bases, with 8 bases separating them. The CDR3 is 14 residues long. The CDR3 DNA sequence: TGTGCCAGCAGTTTATCTGGGGGCGATTCACCCCTCCACTTT. Its protein product is CASSLSGGDSPLHF.

This clonotype was seen more than once but under ten times. This chain links TRBV7-9 with TRBJ2-3; 9 positions agree with TRBD2. Germline V gene data show CDR1 as SEHNR and CDR2 as FQNEAQ (reference sequence). The CDR3 is 15 residues long. With 5 bases clipped from V and 2 bases from J, the junction kept 5 bases outside the gene matches. The chain's CDR3 is CASSHLAGDTDTQYF. The DNA for the CDR3 is TGTGCCAGCAGCCATTTAGCGGGGGACACAGATACGCAGTATTTT.

This clonotype was seen more than once but under ten times. The CDR3 protein is CASSSRTGTRVNEQFF. The CDR3 region has the DNA TGTGCCAGCAGCTCGCGGACCGGGACTAGAGTCAATGAGCAGTTCTTC. This chain joins TRBV7-3 and TRBJ2-1, with 8 bases fitting TRBD2. The junction had 11 bases not matched to a gene; V was cut back by 4 bases and J by 6 bases. The CDR3 runs 16 residues. In germline, CDR1 is SGHTA, CDR2 FQGTGA.

This clonotype was seen once. The rearrangement links TRBV10-3 to TRBJ1-2; D unclear. The CDR3 has 16 amino acids. V lost 3 bases and J lost 4, with 18 bases in between. CDR1 ENHRY and CDR2 SYGVKD come from the germline V gene. In DNA form, the CDR3 reads TGTGCCATCAGTGAAAATTACGCCCGGGGTAGCTATGGCTACACCTTC. It specifies CAISENYARGSYGYTF.

Points on this clonotype: A much larger clone is a single base away; this may be a read error. The gene calls are TRBV7-8 and TRBJ1-1; D gene ambiguous. V was clipped by 5 bases and J by 1 base, with 5 bases between them. CDR3 length: 12 amino acids. CDR1 SGHVS and CDR2 FQNEAQ come from the germline V gene. The CDR3 here is CASSGGNTEAFF. The CDR3 nucleotides are TGTGCCAGCAGCGGCGGGAACACTGAAGCTTTCTTT.

This clonotype was seen a few times. J is TRBJ1-3 and V is TRBV5-1; D might be TRBD1 (6 bases). The CDR3 is made up of 15 amino acids. Trimming took off 4 bases at V and 0 bases at J, with 11 bases between the two ends. CDR1 is SGHRS, CDR2 YFSETQ, per germline. The CDR3 DNA reads TGCGCCAGCAGCAATACAGGGAACTCTGGAAACACCATATATTTT. Its protein product is CASSNTGNSGNTIYF.